These 9 T cell receptor beta chains share one sample of origin, sequenced in a study of Ad26.COV2.S vaccination and SARS-CoV-2 variants. Generated by immunoSEQ multiplex PCR, the TCRdb table keeps only in-frame clones and is missing some. This table holds 350,000 to 500,000 clones, 75% to 95% found once. Specified treatment: roughly 19 received Ad26.COV2.S at low or high dose, single or two shots; 5 received placebo; per-sample allocation not given. Samples were taken on day 63 after the first vaccine or placebo injection. Material: peripheral blood, obtained in a trial of Ad26.COV2.S vaccine versus placebo. The receptors derive from a person between 18 and 59 years old who received the Ad26.COV2.S COVID-19 vaccine or a placebo.

The rearrangement joins TRBV4-3 to TRBJ2-3, with D unclear. The V gene lost 0 bases and the J gene lost 2 bases, with 6 bases spanning the gap. This CDR3 has 14 residues. The germline V gene encodes CDR1 LGHNA and CDR2 YSLEER. DNA of the CDR3: TGCGCCAGCAGCCAAGATTACCTCACAGATACGCAGTATTTT. It specifies CASSQDYLTDTQYF.

V and J are TRBV27 and TRBJ2-7, with a possible D match to TRBD2 (5 bases). This CDR3 comprises 15 residues. V was shortened by 6 bases and J by 1 base, with 16 bases between the two germline ends. From germline, CDR1 is MNHEY and CDR2 SMNVEV (reference sequence). Here the CDR3 reads CASRITGTPSYEQYF. CDR3 DNA sequence: TGTGCCAGCAGAATCACGGGAACACCTTCCTACGAGCAGTACTTC.

This chain connects TRBV5-4 to TRBJ1-2, with a weak D call TRBD1 (6 bases). Trimming took off 2 bases at V and 7 bases at J, with 15 bases between the two ends. Per germline, CDR1 SGHNT and CDR2 YYREEE (reference sequence). The CDR3 runs to 14 residues. The CDR3 is CASSFNRDGAGYTF. The CDR3 coding sequence is TGTGCCAGCAGCTTTAACAGGGACGGAGCTGGCTACACCTTC.

V usage is TRBV11-2 and J usage is TRBJ2-2, with TRBD1 matching 10 bases. Germline CDR1 reads SGHAT; CDR2 reads FQNNGV. V was clipped by 5 bases and J by 0 bases; unmatched bases: 3. The CDR3 has 16 residues. CDR3 residues: CASSRGQGANTGELFF. DNA of the CDR3: TGTGCCAGCAGCCGAGGACAGGGGGCGAACACCGGGGAGCTGTTTTTT.

The chain is built from TRBV25-1 and TRBJ2-6; the D is unclear. Trimming pared 1 base from V and 0 bases from J, leaving 7 bases between. This CDR3 contains 16 residues. The germline gives CDR1 MGHDK, CDR2 SYGVNS. The CDR3 DNA reads TGTGCCAGCAGTGAATTGTTATTCTCTGGGGCCAACGTCCTGACTTTC. Translating it yields CASSELLFSGANVLTF.

The chain carries TRBV6-5 and TRBJ1-5; tentatively, D is TRBD1 (5 bases). This CDR3 comprises 14 residues. CDR1 and CDR2 from the germline V gene are MNHEY and SVGAGI. With 2 bases removed from V and 5 bases from J, the gap between germline ends came to 10 bases. The CDR3 DNA reads TGTGCCAGCAGTTACCAGGGCAGGGATCAGCCCCAGCATTTT. This translates into CASSYQGRDQPQHF.

The gene calls are TRBV5-1 and TRBJ2-5, with TRBD2 identical over 11 bases. V lost 3 bases to trimming and J lost 3 bases; unmatched junction nucleotides: 4. The germline V gene encodes CDR1 SGHRS and CDR2 YFSETQ. The CDR3 has 15 amino acids. CDR3 nucleotide sequence: TGCGCCAGCAGCTCGGATAGCGGGAGGGAAGAGACCCAGTACTTC. Protein: CASSSDSGREETQYF. The whole variable domain, filled in from reference TRBV5-1 and TRBJ2-5, reads KAGVTQTPRYLIKTRGQQVTLSCSPISGHRSVSWYQQTPGQGLQFLFEYFSETQRNKGNFPGRFSGRQFSNSRSEMNVSTLELGDSALYLCASSSDSGREETQYFGPGTRLLVL.

CDR3 nucleotide sequence: TGCGCCAGCAGCTTGGAGGGGACTAATGAAAAACTGTTTTTT. Encoded protein: CASSLEGTNEKLFF. This chain links TRBV5-1 with TRBJ1-4; D possibly corresponds to TRBD1 (5 bases). Germline CDR1 and CDR2: SGHRS and YFSETQ. The CDR3 is 14 residues long. The V and J ends lost 0 bases and 2 bases respectively, with 5 bases between them.

There are a few counts of this clone. The chain links TRBV27 to TRBJ1-2; D ambiguous. Per germline, CDR1 MNHEY and CDR2 SMNVEV (reference sequence). The CDR3 length is 15 residues. With 2 bases removed from V and 0 bases from J, the gap between germline ends came to 10 bases. In nucleotides, the CDR3 is TGTGCCAGCAGTTTACTCGGTGAAGCTAACTATGGCTACACCTTC. Its translation is CASSLLGEANYGYTF.